This T cell receptor (beta chain) was sequenced during a study of tumor and adjacent non-tumor tissue in lung cancer. This clonotype was detected many times. Its antigen is unknown. The CDR3 sequence is 13 residues long. The V end lost 3 bases, the J end lost 5 bases, and 7 bases lay between the germline ends. Study-wide results and caveats: Normal lung showed higher cumulative top 100 clone frequency than tumor.

The library came from three nested PCR rounds adapted from ARM-PCR protocols. Via MiXCR, TCRdb re-called the multiplex PCR reads, giving one row per CDR3 protein. The table shows tens of thousands of distinct CDR3 sequences, with around two thirds occurring only once. No cell sorting was done before RNA was extracted from the tissue. More than 3 cm separated this lung sample from the edge of the tumor. Specimen: distant non-tumor lung tissue. The sequence came from a man between 65 and 85 years old with non-small cell lung cancer. The chain has TRBV12-3 or TRBV12-4 and TRBJ2-2, with D possibly being TRBD1 or TRBD2 (5 bases each). This CDR3 reads CASSLGVTGELFF. The CDR3 DNA follows: TGTGCCAGCAGTTTGGGGGTAACCGGGGAGCTGTTTTTT.